Listed below are T cell receptor beta chains from one sample, sequenced in a study of intratumoral heterogeneity in liver cancer. Repertoires were generated with immunoSEQ multiplex PCR, while TCRdb's copy carries only in-frame clones and drops some. The data show around 5,400 clones, around two thirds seen once. The material sequenced was tumor-adjacent normal tissue, taken before any cancer treatment. These receptors all stem from a man aged 70 or older with hepatocellular carcinoma. The CDR3 runs from the conserved cysteine through the conserved F or W. A D gene is named only where the DNA matches it firmly. Where a row states a size, it is once, few, many or the class of an expanded clone; other rows omit it.

V: TRBV5-8
size: NA
J: TRBJ2-5
D: NA
CDR3: CASSSGTAQETQYF
DNA: TGTGCCAGCAGCAGCGGGACAGCTCAAGAGACCCAGTACTTC

V: TRBV9
size: medium-sized
J: TRBJ1-2
D: TRBD1
CDR3: CASSGRDRVYGYTF
DNA: TGTGCCAGCAGCGGGCGGGACAGGGTTTATGGCTACACCTTC

V: TRBV7-8
size: NA
J: TRBJ2-3
D: NA
CDR3: CASRRSDSTDTQYF
DNA: TGTGCCAGCAGGAGATCAGATAGCACAGATACGCAGTATTTT

V: TRBV25-1
size: NA
J: TRBJ1-1
D: NA
CDR3: CASSEGGRDYEAFF
DNA: TGTGCCAGCAGTGAGGGGGGGCGGGATTATGAAGCTTTCTTT

V: TRBV9
size: NA
J: TRBJ2-3
D: NA
CDR3: CASSVRGPDTQYF
DNA: TGTGCCAGCAGCGTCAGGGGCCCAGATACGCAGTATTTT

V: TRBV25-1
size: NA
J: TRBJ2-1
D: TRBD1
CDR3: CASSGQGNEQFF
DNA: TGTGCCAGCAGTGGACAGGGCAATGAGCAGTTCTTC

V: TRBV6-6
size: few
J: TRBJ1-5
D: NA
CDR3: CASRREQPQHF
DNA: TGTGCCAGCAGGAGGGAGCAGCCCCAGCATTTT

V: TRBV2
size: NA
J: TRBJ1-3
D: TRBD1
CDR3: CASSEGQGIGNTIYF
DNA: TGTGCCAGCAGTGAGGGACAGGGGATCGGAAACACCATATATTTT

V: TRBV7-9
size: NA
J: TRBJ2-7
D: NA
CDR3: CASSLDSRYEQYF
DNA: TGTGCCAGCAGCTTGGACAGCCGGTACGAGCAGTACTTC

V: TRBV4-3
size: NA
J: TRBJ2-7
D: NA
CDR3: CASSQDLLRLHEQYF
DNA: TGCGCCAGCAGCCAAGATCTCCTTAGATTGCACGAGCAGTACTTC

V: TRBV28
size: NA
J: TRBJ1-1
D: TRBD1
CDR3: CASSKGAYLNTEAFF
DNA: TGTGCCAGCAGTAAGGGGGCTTACTTAAACACTGAAGCTTTCTTT

V: TRBV7-9
size: NA
J: TRBJ2-5
D: TRBD1
CDR3: CASSLSEGAGETQYF
DNA: TGTGCCAGCAGCCTTTCAGAGGGGGCAGGGGAGACCCAGTACTTC

V: TRBV18
size: few
J: TRBJ1-1
D: NA
CDR3: CASSDTGEAFF
DNA: TGTGCCAGTTCAGACACCGGTGAAGCTTTCTTT

V: TRBV19
size: NA
J: TRBJ2-1
D: TRBD2
CDR3: CASSIDLTSGGDVDEQFF
DNA: TGTGCCAGTAGTATAGATCTTACTAGCGGGGGGGATGTTGATGAGCAGTTCTTC

V: TRBV4-1
size: medium-sized
J: TRBJ2-7
D: NA
CDR3: CASSQTPGPLYEQYF
DNA: TGCGCCAGCAGCCAGACACCGGGACCCCTATACGAGCAGTACTTC

V: TRBV27
size: NA
J: TRBJ1-2
D: TRBD1
CDR3: CASRSGGGGGYTF
DNA: TGTGCCAGCAGATCAGGGGGCGGTGGGGGCTACACCTTC

V: TRBV24-1
size: NA
J: TRBJ2-1
D: TRBD1
CDR3: CATSDAGPGTGELSSYNEQFF
DNA: TGTGCCACCAGTGACGCGGGCCCTGGGACAGGGGAACTTAGCTCCTACAATGAGCAGTTCTTC

V: TRBV6-2/TRBV6-3
size: NA
J: TRBJ2-1
D: NA
CDR3: CASSSRNEQFF
DNA: TGTGCCAGCAGTTCTCGAAATGAGCAGTTCTTC

V: TRBV19
size: NA
J: TRBJ2-3
D: TRBD1
CDR3: CASSMTPGTGGIADTQYF
DNA: TGTGCCAGTAGTATGACACCCGGGACAGGGGGCATCGCAGATACGCAGTATTTT

V: TRBV21-1
size: NA
J: TRBJ1-1
D: NA
CDR3: CASSKVERGGMNTEAFF
DNA: TGTGCCAGCAGCAAAGTAGAGAGAGGGGGCATGAACACTGAAGCTTTCTTT

V: TRBV5-1
size: NA
J: TRBJ1-4
D: NA
CDR3: CASSLDSYNEKLFF
DNA: TGCGCCAGCAGCTTGGACAGTTATAATGAAAAACTGTTTTTT

V: TRBV2
size: NA
J: TRBJ1-1
D: NA
CDR3: CASSERGTGNTEAFF
DNA: TGTGCCAGCAGTGAACGGGGGACGGGGAACACTGAAGCTTTCTTT

V: TRBV13
size: once
J: TRBJ1-2
D: NA
CDR3: CASSLNQGFFGYTF
DNA: TGTGCCAGCAGCTTAAATCAGGGGTTTTTTGGCTACACCTTC

V: TRBV5-1
size: NA
J: TRBJ2-3
D: TRBD2
CDR3: CATGTSGSTDTQYF
DNA: TGCGCCACCGGGACTAGCGGTTCCACAGATACGCAGTATTTT

V: TRBV2
size: NA
J: TRBJ1-5
D: NA
CDR3: CASSEWAGENQPQHF
DNA: TGTGCCAGCAGTGAATGGGCAGGGGAAAATCAGCCCCAGCATTTT